Below, 30 T cell receptor beta chains from the same sample are listed, as sequenced in a study of T cells in Graves' hyperthyroidism and ophthalmopathy (dated by TCRdb to 2018 to 2020). The library was made by multiplex PCR. The reads were generated on an Illumina HiSeq 2000. TCR beta CDR3 regions were amplified from RNA transcripts. For the first round of RT-PCR on the TCR CDR3, the HTBI primer set was used together with the Qiagen OneStep RT-PCR kit. In-frame beta chains were kept once TCRdb had trimmed the public reads at Q25 with fastp and called clones with MiXCR. Rows merge per CDR3 protein into single entries with the most common DNA and genes. Across this sample there are hundreds of thousands of distinct CDR3 sequences, with less than 30% seen only once. The ten largest clones add up to more than 25% of the sample. Sequenced input: blood. These receptors came from a man in his forties with Graves' hyperthyroidism that later progressed to Graves' ophthalmopathy.

The rearrangement uses TRBV5-1 and TRBJ1-2; unclear D gene. V lost 4 bases and J lost 8, with 18 bases in between. The CDR3 spans 14 residues. CDR1 and CDR2 from the germline V gene are SGHRS and YFSETQ. Here the CDR3 reads CASSLEARPGGYTF. The CDR3 DNA is TGCGCCAGCAGCCTGGAAGCCAGGCCGGGAGGCTACACCTTC.

There are many counts of this clonotype. The rearrangement links TRBV5-1 to TRBJ2-7; the D is unclear. Between the trimmed V and J ends, which lost 4 bases and 3 bases, there was a span of 14 bases. The germline gives CDR1 SGHRS, CDR2 YFSETQ. This CDR3 comprises 14 residues. The CDR3 spells CASSPVSTNYEQYF. The CDR3 bases are TGCGCCAGCAGCCCAGTTAGCACAAACTACGAGCAGTACTTC.

This clonotype appeared many times. This rearrangement joins TRBV29-1 to TRBJ2-2; D is possibly TRBD1 (5 bases). With 4 bases removed from V and 4 bases from J, the gap between germline ends came to 10 bases. Looked up from germline, CDR1 is SQVTM and CDR2 is ANQGSEA. CDR3 length equals 13 residues. The CDR3 DNA reads TGCAGCGTTGGAAGGGGTACCACCGGGGAGCTGTTTTTT. It yields the protein CSVGRGTTGELFF.

This clonotype was picked up many times. CDR3 amino acids: CSARDPDGLAAQETQYF. CDR3 DNA: TGCAGTGCTAGAGACCCGGACGGACTAGCAGCTCAAGAGACCCAGTACTTC. The chain couples TRBV20-1 to TRBJ2-5; 8 positions match TRBD2. The CDR3 covers 17 residues. The germline gives CDR1 DFQATT, CDR2 SNEGSKA (reference sequence). The V and J ends lost 0 bases and 2 bases, in that order; junction bases with no gene match: 11.

The J gene is TRBJ1-2, the V gene TRBV12-3 or TRBV12-4; TRBD1 matches 11 bases. The CDR3 has 14 residues. Unmatched junction bases numbered 8, after V lost 7 bases and J lost 7 bases. The CDR3 loop is CASTIGDRGVGYTF. The CDR3 DNA follows: TGTGCCAGCACAATAGGGGACAGGGGGGTTGGCTACACCTTC.

The rearrangement uses TRBV7-2 and TRBJ2-5, with TRBD2 matching 8 bases. The J segment lost 5 bases and the V segment lost 4 bases, leaving 9 bases of the junction unmatched. CDR1 is SGHTA, CDR2 FQGNSA, per germline. The CDR3 loop spans 15 amino acids. DNA for the CDR3: TGTGCCAGCAGCTCAGACGGGAGGGCGTGGGAGACCCAGTACTTC. It translates to CASSSDGRAWETQYF.

This clonotype was counted at least ten times. Here the CDR3 reads CASSHGTGGDTGELFF. CDR3 in DNA: TGTGCCAGCAGTCATGGGACAGGGGGCGACACCGGGGAGCTGTTTTTT. The chain is built from TRBV12-3 or TRBV12-4 and TRBJ2-2, with 12 bases fitting TRBD1. V lost 5 bases and J lost 3; bases outside the gene matches: 4. CDR3 length: 16 amino acids.

A few counts support this clonotype. This sequence joins TRBV7-8 and TRBJ2-7; tentatively, D is TRBD1 or TRBD2 (5 bases each). Per the germline V gene, CDR1 is SGHVS and CDR2 is FQNEAQ. The V gene lost 5 bases and the J gene lost 4 bases, with 21 bases spanning the gap. The CDR3 extends over 16 amino acids. The CDR3 here is CASSPGTAWTGYEQYF. For the CDR3, the DNA is TGTGCCAGCAGCCCAGGGACCGCCTGGACGGGTTACGAGCAGTACTTC.

CDR3 region: CASSFGYGSGNTIYF. DNA of the CDR3: TGCGCCAGCAGCTTTGGGTATGGATCTGGAAACACCATATATTTT. The chain employs TRBV5-1 and TRBJ1-3, with D hard to call. The CDR3 consists of 15 residues. Trimming removed 2 bases from V and 1 base from J, with 10 bases in between. CDR1 is SGHRS, CDR2 YFSETQ, per germline.

This clonotype was detected ten times or more. The chain carries TRBV7-9 and TRBJ2-4; D unresolved. Trimming left V 5 bases short and J 0 bases short, with 11 bases between. The CDR3 sequence is 15 residues long. Germline CDR1 and CDR2: SEHNR and FQNEAQ (reference sequence). CDR3 sequence reads: CASSARSLAKNIQYF. In DNA form, the CDR3 reads TGTGCCAGCAGCGCCCGGTCGTTAGCCAAAAACATTCAGTACTTC.

This clonotype was observed at least ten times. This chain links TRBV19 with TRBJ1-1; D not certain. Germline CDR1 reads LNHDA; CDR2 reads SQIVND (reference sequence). The CDR3 extends over 14 amino acids. Trimming removed 1 base from V and 10 bases from J, with 16 bases in between. DNA for the CDR3: TGTGCCAGTAGTATAGGTCAGGTGGAGAGGCGAGCTTTCTTT. Translated: CASSIGQVERRAFF.

This clonotype appeared many times. The V call is TRBV20-1, the J call TRBJ2-2; D is uncertain. This CDR3 comprises 13 residues. Germline V CDR1 and CDR2: DFQATT, SNEGSKA (reference sequence). The DNA for the CDR3 is TGCAGCGCCGATGGGAAGAACACCGGGGAGCTGTTTTTT. Amino acids: CSADGKNTGELFF.

This chain links TRBV6-2 or TRBV6-3 with TRBJ1-5, with D unresolved. This CDR3 spans 12 amino acids. Germline CDR1 reads MNHEY; CDR2 reads SVGEGT. V gave up 2 bases and J gave up 7 bases, with 6 bases separating them. The CDR3 nucleotides read TGTGCCAGCAGTTACGGCCCACAGCCCCAGCATTTT. As protein: CASSYGPQPQHF.

The rearrangement uses TRBV12-3 or TRBV12-4 and TRBJ2-7, with D hard to call. The CDR3 spans 12 residues. Trimming removed 6 bases from V and 3 bases from J, with 9 bases in between. The CDR3 spells CASRDALYEQYF. The CDR3 region has the DNA TGTGCCAGCAGGGACGCCCTCTACGAGCAGTACTTC.

This chain links TRBV29-1 with TRBJ2-2; D is unresolved. The CDR3 runs 11 residues. Trimming took 4 bases from V and 4 from J, leaving 4 bases between them. The germline V gene has CDR1 SQVTM and CDR2 ANQGSEA. In nucleotides, the CDR3 is TGCAGCGTTGGCATCACCGGGGAGCTGTTTTTT. It specifies CSVGITGELFF.

The V call is TRBV6-1, the J call TRBJ2-5; TRBD1 aligns across 8 bases. The CDR3 contains 13 residues. With V trimmed by 5 bases and J by 5 bases, 4 bases remained unmatched. From germline, CDR1 is MNHNS and CDR2 SASEGT. In DNA, the CDR3 is TGTGCCAGCAGTACAGGGGGTTGGGAGACCCAGTACTTC. It codes for CASSTGGWETQYF.

The chain carries TRBV5-1 and TRBJ1-1; D is unresolved. CDR1 SGHRS and CDR2 YFSETQ come from the germline V gene. CDR3 length: 16 residues. V lost 1 base to trimming and J lost 0 bases, with 13 bases between them. The CDR3 loop is CASSLLGGRMNTEAFF. The CDR3 region has the DNA TGCGCCAGCAGCTTGCTTGGCGGCAGGATGAACACTGAAGCTTTCTTT.

This clonotype was counted ten times or more. V and J are TRBV29-1 and TRBJ2-1; TRBD2 aligns across 9 bases. Trimming took 6 bases from V and 7 from J; bases not matched to a gene: 13. This CDR3 contains 15 residues. Germline values: CDR1 SQVTM, CDR2 ANQGSEA. DNA of the CDR3: TGCAGCGTAATAACTCCCGGGACTAGCAGGAATGAGCAGTTCTTC. The encoded protein is CSVITPGTSRNEQFF.

This clonotype was counted between two and nine times. The chain combines TRBV2 with TRBJ1-5; D remains ambiguous. V was pared by 10 bases and J by 1 base, with 11 bases between. The CDR3 runs 13 residues. The germline CDR1 and CDR2 sequences are SNHLY and FYNNEI. CDR3 residues: CATALGSNQPQHF. The CDR3 DNA reads as TGTGCCACAGCTTTGGGGAGCAATCAGCCCCAGCATTTT.

This clonotype appeared a single time. The rearrangement uses TRBV12-3 or TRBV12-4 and TRBJ2-2; D possibly matches TRBD1 or TRBD2 (5 bases each). The germline V and J ends were trimmed by 3 bases and 5 bases, with 10 bases remaining between them. This CDR3 has 14 amino acids. Here the CDR3 DNA reads TGTGCCAGCAGTTTTGTGGGGACGACCGGGGAGCTGTTTTTT. It encodes CASSFVGTTGELFF.

The V and J genes are TRBV19 and TRBJ1-1, with D possibly TRBD1 on 5 matching bases. Germline values: CDR1 LNHDA, CDR2 SQIVND (reference sequence). Between the trimmed V and J ends, which lost 7 bases and 7 bases, there was a span of 13 bases. CDR3 length: 12 residues. The DNA of the CDR3 is TGTGCCAGTACTAATCAGGGCGATGAAGCTTTCTTT. This encodes CASTNQGDEAFF.

The chain combines TRBV29-1 with TRBJ2-7; unclear D gene. V lost 5 bases and J 2 bases, leaving 16 bases between the germline ends. CDR3 length: 14 amino acids. Germline CDR1 is SQVTM and CDR2 is ANQGSEA. The CDR3 sequence is CSVQTRLEAYEQYF. In nucleotides, the CDR3 is TGCAGCGTTCAGACACGGTTAGAGGCCTACGAGCAGTACTTC.

V is TRBV27 and J is TRBJ1-2; no reliable D call. The CDR3 has 13 residues. Trimming removed 6 bases from V and 2 bases from J, with 10 bases in between. Germline CDR1 MNHEY, CDR2 SMNVEV (reference sequence). CDR3 loop: CASRSLGNYGYTF. The CDR3 nucleotides are TGTGCCAGCAGGTCCCTAGGAAACTATGGCTACACCTTC.

This clonotype was picked up many times. The chain couples TRBV6-5 to TRBJ1-1; the D is unclear. Germline lookup yields CDR1 MNHEY and CDR2 SVGAGI. The CDR3 is 14 residues long. Between the trimmed V and J ends, which lost 3 bases and 4 bases, there was a span of 12 bases. In DNA form, the CDR3 reads TGTGCCAGCAGTTATTCCCGGGGAGGCACTGAAGCTTTCTTT. Translated, it gives CASSYSRGGTEAFF.

This clonotype was detected ten times or more. The rearrangement links TRBV19 to TRBJ1-2; 7 bases are a match to TRBD1. CDR3 length equals 15 residues. Germline-derived CDR1 and CDR2 are LNHDA and SQIVND (reference sequence). With 5 bases clipped from V and 4 bases from J, the junction kept 10 bases outside the gene matches. DNA for the CDR3: TGTGCCAGTAGTTTTTCACTGACAGGGAGCTATGGCTACACCTTC. Translating gives CASSFSLTGSYGYTF.

The table lists this clonotype with many counts. The CDR3: CAWNPGGYGYTF. The CDR3 region has the DNA TGTGCCTGGAATCCGGGGGGCTATGGCTACACCTTC. This rearrangement joins TRBV30 to TRBJ1-2, with a weak D call TRBD1 (5 bases). V was trimmed by 4 bases and J by 4 bases, leaving 10 bases between them. The germline V gene has CDR1 GTSNPN and CDR2 SVGIG (reference sequence). The CDR3 covers 12 residues.

The rearrangement links TRBV28 to TRBJ2-7; possible D gene TRBD1, 6 bases. The CDR3 is 14 residues long. Trimming removed 3 bases from V and 5 bases from J, with 14 bases in between. Germline CDR1 reads MDHEN; CDR2 reads SYDVKM. The CDR3 sequence is CASSFRGGTHEQYF. The DNA for the CDR3 is TGTGCCAGCAGTTTCAGGGGCGGTACGCACGAGCAGTACTTC.

This clonotype has a count of ten or more. The rearrangement joins TRBV5-1 to TRBJ1-1; D is ambiguous. V lost 3 bases and J lost 4, with 16 bases in between. Germline V gene data show CDR1 as SGHRS and CDR2 as YFSETQ. The CDR3 runs to 15 residues. CDR3 sequence reads: CASSSGRDGGTEAFF. The CDR3 bases are TGCGCCAGCAGCTCGGGTAGGGATGGAGGCACTGAAGCTTTCTTT. The variable domain in full, with the rest retrieved from reference TRBV5-1 and TRBJ1-1, is KAGVTQTPRYLIKTRGQQVTLSCSPISGHRSVSWYQQTPGQGLQFLFEYFSETQRNKGNFPGRFSGRQFSNSRSEMNVSTLELGDSALYLCASSSGRDGGTEAFFGQGTRLTVV.

This clonotype occurred many times. The V and J genes are TRBV12-3 or TRBV12-4 and TRBJ1-2; no clear D. The CDR3 covers 14 residues. The V end was cut by 6 bases, the J end by 1 base, with 12 bases between. The CDR3 reads CASRPGPDNYGYTF. CDR3 DNA: TGTGCCAGCAGACCCGGACCTGATAACTATGGCTACACCTTC.

This clonotype was picked up many times. The CDR3 sequence is CASSTSGTAYEQYF. CDR3 nucleotides: TGTGCCAGCAGTACCTCCGGGACTGCCTACGAGCAGTACTTC. The V call is TRBV27, the J call TRBJ2-7, with D possibly being TRBD2 (6 bases). Germline V gene lookup returns CDR1 MNHEY and CDR2 SMNVEV (reference sequence). The CDR3 contains 14 residues. V was clipped by 5 bases and J by 2 bases, with 13 bases between them.